These 21 T cell receptor beta chains were all obtained from the same sample, sequenced in a study of CD8+ T cells in alopecia areata (dated by TCRdb to between 2017 and 2018). In the paper's terms, the time point label means: about 25 weeks on oral tofacitinib. The treatment or condition tag for this specimen amounts to: oral pan-JAK inhibitor, 5-10 mg twice daily. The method was the immunoSEQ multiplex PCR assay. To provide template for TCR sequencing, every sample had RNA extracted and reverse transcribed into cDNA. The source is immuneACCESS, and TCRdb retained only in-frame sequences with V and J called. Part of the clones is not carried over; for the studies checked, unresolved V genes explain less than half of this, and the remainder is unexplained. The sample yields fewer than 250,000 clones; 60% were counted once. Approximately 1% of the sample is held by the ten biggest clonotypes. Sequencing used CD4+ T cells sorted from blood, obtained at week 24, from a patient treated with tofacitinib. The source of these receptors is a human donor with alopecia areata.

The chain is built from TRBV7-9 and TRBJ2-7; 9 positions match TRBD1. The junction had 6 bases not matched to a gene; V was cut back by 5 bases and J by 7 bases. CDR1 and CDR2 (germline): SEHNR, FQNEAQ (reference sequence). This CDR3 region has 13 residues. This CDR3 is CASSADRGSEQYF. CDR3 bases: TGTGCCAGCAGCGCAGACAGGGGGAGTGAGCAGTACTTC.

The V and J genes are TRBV5-1 and TRBJ2-1; D could derive from TRBD1 or TRBD2 (6 bases each). The CDR3 is made up of 14 amino acids. V gave up 1 base and J gave up 7 bases, with 12 bases separating them. The germline V gene encodes CDR1 SGHRS and CDR2 YFSETQ. The CDR3 sequence: CASSLFSGANEQFF. CDR3 DNA: TGCGCCAGCAGCTTGTTTTCGGGGGCGAATGAGCAGTTCTTC.

This sequence joins TRBV4-3 and TRBJ2-3; D possibly corresponds to TRBD2 (5 bases). Looked up from germline, CDR1 is LGHNA and CDR2 is YSLEER. The V and J ends lost 0 bases and 0 bases respectively, with 10 bases between them. The CDR3 runs to 16 residues. The CDR3 reads CASSQDKGGSTDTQYF. CDR3 sequence (DNA): TGCGCCAGCAGCCAAGACAAAGGCGGGAGCACAGATACGCAGTATTTT.

The chain is built from TRBV5-6 and TRBJ2-2; D is undetermined. This CDR3 has 14 residues. V dropped 0 bases and J dropped 0 bases, with 3 bases sitting between them. Germline CDR1 reads SGHDT; CDR2 reads YYEEEE. CDR3 in DNA: TGTGCCAGCAGCTTGGATACGAACACCGGGGAGCTGTTTTTT. It translates to CASSLDTNTGELFF.

Notes on this clone: At the DNA level, this CDR3 is encoded by other sequences in the same sample as well. The CDR3 loop is CSVERRQNTEAFF. In DNA form, the CDR3 reads TGCAGCGTTGAACGGCGGCAGAACACTGAAGCTTTCTTT. J is TRBJ1-1 and V is TRBV29-1, with D unclear. The CDR3 covers 13 residues. Germline CDR1 is SQVTM and CDR2 is ANQGSEA. Between the trimmed V and J ends, which lost 2 bases and 1 base, there was a span of 8 bases.

This sequence joins TRBV30 and TRBJ2-1; D call uncertain. V lost 2 bases to trimming and J lost 1 base, with 9 bases between them. This CDR3 is 14 amino acids long. Germline CDR1 GTSNPN, CDR2 SVGIG (reference sequence). CDR3 nucleotide sequence: TGTGCCTGGAGTCTCACTCGATCCTACAATGAGCAGTTCTTC. It specifies CAWSLTRSYNEQFF.

This sequence joins TRBV9 and TRBJ1-4, with 12 bases that match TRBD1. CDR3 length: 15 residues. Germline V lookup: CDR1 SGDLS, CDR2 YYNGEE. J lost 8 bases, V lost 4 bases, and 6 bases had no gene match. The CDR3: CASSQGQGAREKLFF. For the CDR3, the DNA is TGTGCCAGCAGCCAGGGACAGGGGGCACGCGAAAAACTGTTTTTT.

V and J are TRBV11-2 and TRBJ1-5, with TRBD1 matching over 7 bases. Unmatched junction bases numbered 4, after V lost 3 bases and J lost 5 bases. The germline gives CDR1 SGHAT, CDR2 FQNNGV. The CDR3 contains 14 residues. The CDR3 reads CASSFTGADQPQHF. The DNA of the CDR3 is TGTGCCAGCAGCTTTACAGGGGCCGATCAGCCCCAGCATTTT.

This chain connects TRBV30 to TRBJ2-1; D may be TRBD1 or TRBD2 (5 bases each). The CDR3 runs 15 residues. Germline V gene sequence: CDR1 GTSNPN, CDR2 SVGIG (reference sequence). V lost 2 bases and J 5 bases, leaving 16 bases between the germline ends. CDR3 bases: TGTGCCTGGAGTTGGGGGACGACCACTCACAATGAGCAGTTCTTC. Its protein product is CAWSWGTTTHNEQFF.

In DNA form, the CDR3 reads TGTGCCAGTACCCCTTCGGGGTCCCCCTTGAATTCACCCCTCCACTTT. This translates into CASTPSGSPLNSPLHF. The rearrangement uses TRBV19 and TRBJ1-6; D is ambiguous. The CDR3 consists of 16 residues. Germline CDR1 reads LNHDA; CDR2 reads SQIVND (reference sequence). V lost 7 bases to trimming and J lost 7 bases, with 20 bases between them.

This chain connects TRBV18 to TRBJ2-3; D assignment may be TRBD1 or TRBD2 (5 bases each). The CDR3 consists of 14 residues. CDR1 KGHSH and CDR2 LQKENI come from the germline V gene. The V gene lost 2 bases and the J gene lost 0 bases, with 6 bases spanning the gap. CDR3 loop: CASSPGGSTDTQYF. The CDR3 DNA follows: TGTGCCAGCTCACCAGGGGGAAGCACAGATACGCAGTATTTT.

This clone occurred a few times. The chain employs TRBV2 and TRBJ1-2; 9 nucleotides match TRBD1. Germline loops: CDR1 SNHLY, CDR2 FYNNEI. With 3 bases clipped from V and 4 bases from J, the junction kept 9 bases outside the gene matches. The length of the CDR3 is 16 residues. Here the CDR3 reads CASSEGLGQGAYGYTF. DNA for the CDR3: TGTGCCAGCAGTGAGGGATTGGGACAGGGAGCCTATGGCTACACCTTC.

The chain has TRBV7-2 and TRBJ2-5; TRBD2 is a possible D gene (5 bases). This CDR3 spans 18 amino acids. Germline CDR1 is SGHTA and CDR2 is FQGNSA. The V and J ends lost 0 bases and 0 bases respectively, with 17 bases between them. For the CDR3, the DNA is TGTGCCAGCAGCTTAGCGCGGGCTTTCGAGAGGGACCAAGAGACCCAGTACTTC. This sequence encodes CASSLARAFERDQETQYF.

The chain employs TRBV6-1 and TRBJ2-7, with 8 bases identical to TRBD1. The germline V gene has CDR1 MNHNS and CDR2 SASEGT. The CDR3 loop spans 16 amino acids. V trimming: 1 base; J trimming: 4 bases; junction bases outside the gene matches: 9. The CDR3: CASSEGTPTGGYEQYF. CDR3 nucleotides: TGTGCCAGCAGTGAAGGAACCCCCACAGGGGGGTACGAGCAGTACTTC.

The genes are TRBV30 and TRBJ1-4; maybe TRBD1 (5 bases). V was pared by 5 bases and J by 0 bases, with 13 bases between. Germline assignment: CDR1 GTSNPN and CDR2 SVGIG (reference sequence). The CDR3 extends over 15 amino acids. CDR3 loop: CAWSFGGATNEKLFF. CDR3 in DNA: TGTGCCTGGTCTTTCGGGGGGGCAACTAATGAAAAACTGTTTTTT.

This clone came up a few times. V and J are TRBV19 and TRBJ1-5; D perhaps matches TRBD1 (6 bases). V was pared by 3 bases and J by 0 bases, with 9 bases between. CDR3 length equals 15 residues. CDR1 and CDR2 from the germline V gene are LNHDA and SQIVND (reference sequence). The CDR3 DNA is TGTGCCAGTAGTATCAGGACAGCTAGCAATCAGCCCCAGCATTTT. As protein: CASSIRTASNQPQHF.

This chain joins TRBV30 and TRBJ2-2, with TRBD2 as a possible D gene (5 bases). With 0 bases removed from V and 6 bases from J, the gap between germline ends came to 8 bases. This CDR3 is built from 13 residues. Germline CDR1 reads GTSNPN; CDR2 reads SVGIG (reference sequence). The CDR3 spells CAWSVAAAGELFF. CDR3 sequence (DNA): TGTGCCTGGAGTGTAGCGGCAGCCGGGGAGCTGTTTTTT.

The rearrangement joins TRBV29-1 to TRBJ2-3; D is uncertain. V was trimmed by 1 base and J by 5 bases, leaving 10 bases between them. The V gene's germline CDR1 is SQVTM and CDR2 ANQGSEA. CDR3 length: 13 amino acids. The CDR3 DNA reads TGCAGCGTTGAAGCACAGTATAAAGATACGCAGTATTTT. This gives the protein CSVEAQYKDTQYF.

This clone has just a few counts. The chain is built from TRBV5-4 and TRBJ2-5; no firm D call. Germline loops: CDR1 SGHNT, CDR2 YYREEE (reference sequence). V was shortened by 0 bases and J by 1 base, with 4 bases between the two germline ends. This CDR3 has 13 amino acids. CDR3 nucleotide sequence: TGTGCCAGCAGCTTGGAACTCCAAGAGACCCAGTACTTC. Translating it yields CASSLELQETQYF.

This clone has just a few counts. The chain combines TRBV29-1 with TRBJ1-5; perhaps TRBD1 as D (5 bases). The CDR3 is 13 amino acids. Per the germline V gene, CDR1 is SQVTM and CDR2 is ANQGSEA. V was pared by 4 bases and J by 1 base, with 8 bases between. The CDR3 bases are TGCAGCGTTGTCTGGGACAGCAATCAGCCCCAGCATTTT. Translated: CSVVWDSNQPQHF.

This clone appeared a few times. V is TRBV29-1 and J is TRBJ2-7, with D possibly matching TRBD1 (6 bases). Deletions cut 4 bases from V and 3 bases from J, with 19 bases between. This CDR3 is 15 amino acids long. From germline, CDR1 is SQVTM and CDR2 ANQGSEA. CDR3 region: CSVGSTQGPYYEQYF. CDR3 bases: TGCAGCGTTGGATCAACACAGGGACCCTACTACGAGCAGTACTTC.